The clone carrying this T cell receptor (beta chain) was picked up one time. Antigen unknown. The CDR3 contains 15 residues. Germline values: CDR1 SGHTS, CDR2 YDEGEE. Trimming at V came to 4 bases and at J to 7 bases, leaving 7 bases not matched to a gene. Conventional CD4 T cells were sorted as CD4+CD127+ cells. Data came from immunoSEQ multiplex PCR; TCRdb stores just in-frame clones and leaves some out. The table includes some 24,000 clones, around 97% detected once. The sample comes from a study of B cell selection in AIRE deficiency. Overall study results and limits: TCRbeta-only data showed less than 45% of shared healthy Treg sequences in healthy Tconv. Healthy donors alone shared about 32% of around 3,700 Treg sequences; patients alone roughly 10%.

The clonotype originates from a human donor with AIRE deficiency. This chain uses TRBV5-8 with TRBJ1-5; 11 bases match TRBD1. Sequencing was carried out using conventional CD4+ T cells sorted from PBMCs. This chain's CDR3 is CASSRGTGGRQPQHF. CDR3 sequence (DNA): TGTGCCAGCAGCCGCGGGACAGGGGGACGACAGCCCCAGCATTTT.